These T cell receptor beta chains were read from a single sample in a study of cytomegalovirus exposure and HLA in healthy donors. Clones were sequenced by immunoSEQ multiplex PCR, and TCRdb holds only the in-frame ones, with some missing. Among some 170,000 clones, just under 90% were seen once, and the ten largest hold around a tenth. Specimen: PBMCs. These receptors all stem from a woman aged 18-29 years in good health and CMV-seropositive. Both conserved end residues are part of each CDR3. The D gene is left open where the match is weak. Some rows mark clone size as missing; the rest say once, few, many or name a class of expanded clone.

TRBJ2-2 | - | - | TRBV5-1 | CASSYETGELFF | TGCGCCAGCAGCTACGAGACCGGGGAGCTGTTTTTT
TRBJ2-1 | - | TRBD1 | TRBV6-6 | CASSFPGQGDNEQFF | TGTGCCAGCAGTTTCCCGGGACAGGGAGACAATGAGCAGTTCTTC
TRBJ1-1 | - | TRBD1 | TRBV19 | CASSRDRGTAFF | TGTGCCAGTAGTCGCGACAGGGGGACGGCTTTCTTT
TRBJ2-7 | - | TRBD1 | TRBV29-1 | CSVVQGDEQYF | TGCAGCGTTGTACAGGGGGACGAGCAGTACTTC
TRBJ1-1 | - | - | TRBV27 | CASSLGGQGGTEAFF | TGTGCCAGCAGTTTGGGGGGGCAGGGAGGCACTGAAGCTTTCTTT
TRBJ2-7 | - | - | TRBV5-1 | CASSLVAATEQYF | TGCGCCAGCAGCCTCGTAGCGGCGACAGAGCAGTACTTC
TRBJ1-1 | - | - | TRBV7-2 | CASSWRGNTEAFF | TGTGCCAGCAGCTGGAGGGGGAACACTGAAGCTTTCTTT
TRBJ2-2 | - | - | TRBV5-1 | CASIMEGPGELFF | TGCGCCAGCATCATGGAGGGACCCGGGGAGCTGTTTTTT
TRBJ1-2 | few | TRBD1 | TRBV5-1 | CASSFEGADGYTF | TGCGCCAGCAGCTTCGAGGGGGCAGATGGCTACACCTTC
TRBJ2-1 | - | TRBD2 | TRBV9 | CASSVEQRESSEQFF | TGTGCCAGCAGCGTAGAACAGCGGGAGTCAAGTGAGCAGTTCTTC
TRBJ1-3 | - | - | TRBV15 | CATSRDYPSSGNTIYF | TGTGCCACCAGCAGAGACTACCCTAGCTCTGGAAACACCATATATTTT
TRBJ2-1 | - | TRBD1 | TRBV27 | CASSPGTGSYNEQFF | TGTGCCAGCAGTCCAGGGACAGGCTCCTACAATGAGCAGTTCTTC
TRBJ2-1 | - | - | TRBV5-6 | CASSLESSYNEQFF | TGTGCCAGCAGCTTGGAGAGCTCCTACAATGAGCAGTTCTTC
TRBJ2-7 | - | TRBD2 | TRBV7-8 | CASSRREASSGEQYF | TGTGCCAGCAGTAGACGGGAGGCCTCTTCGGGCGAGCAGTACTTC
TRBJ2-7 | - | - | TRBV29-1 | CSAGELADEQYF | TGCAGCGCGGGGGAACTAGCCGACGAGCAGTACTTC
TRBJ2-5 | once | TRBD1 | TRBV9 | CASSGDRVGSETQYF | TGTGCCAGCAGCGGAGACAGGGTAGGAAGTGAGACCCAGTACTTC
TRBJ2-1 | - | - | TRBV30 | CAWSGSEGWSYNEQFF | TGTGCCTGGAGTGGTTCGGAGGGTTGGTCCTACAATGAGCAGTTCTTC
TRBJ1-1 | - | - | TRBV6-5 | CASSYTDSGGTEAFF | TGTGCCAGCAGTTACACGGACAGCGGGGGCACTGAAGCTTTCTTT
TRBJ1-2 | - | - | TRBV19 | CASSRSYTNYGYTF | TGTGCCAGTAGTAGATCCTATACTAACTATGGCTACACCTTC
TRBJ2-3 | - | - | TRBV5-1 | CASSLVLDPTDTQYF | TGCGCCAGCAGCTTGGTGCTAGACCCTACAGATACGCAGTATTTT
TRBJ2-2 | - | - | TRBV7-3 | CASSLLSNTGELFF | TGTGCCAGCAGCTTACTATCGAACACCGGGGAGCTGTTTTTT
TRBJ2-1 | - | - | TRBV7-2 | CASNLGAIPNEQFF | TGTGCCAGCAACCTAGGGGCTATCCCCAATGAGCAGTTCTTC
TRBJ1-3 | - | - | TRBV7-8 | CASSLGHRNTIYF | TGTGCCAGCAGCTTAGGTCATCGAAACACCATATATTTT
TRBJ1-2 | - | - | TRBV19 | CASRFGGGDGYTF | TGTGCCAGTCGTTTTGGGGGAGGCGATGGCTACACCTTC
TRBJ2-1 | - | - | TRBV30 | CAWMITSGVGYNEQFF | TGTGCCTGGATGATCACCAGCGGAGTGGGCTACAATGAGCAGTTCTTC
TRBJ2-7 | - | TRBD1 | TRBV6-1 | CASGLTGLDEQYF | TGTGCCAGCGGTTTGACAGGGCTTGACGAGCAGTACTTC